This TCR beta chain was documented in a study of beta chain features in type 1 diabetes. The sequenced template was cDNA made from the entire isolated RNA. Sequencing was performed with immunoSEQ multiplex PCR; in TCRdb, only in-frame clones are kept and a portion is missing. The sample holds 110,000 or so clones, roughly 40% seen once. Trimming removed 1 base from V and 9 bases from J; junction bases left unmatched: 15. This CDR3 spans 17 amino acids. From germline, CDR1 is SGHTA and CDR2 FQGNSA. V gene TRBV7-2 combines with J gene TRBJ2-1, with 7 bases aligning to TRBD2. Sequencing was done on a sample of stem cell memory CD4+ T cells from blood. The receptor was derived from a woman between 18 and 29 years old in good health. The chain's CDR3 is CASSLVSGRLARGEQFF. The CDR3 coding sequence is TGTGCCAGCAGCTTAGTTTCGGGTCGACTAGCCCGGGGTGAGCAGTTCTTC. The variable domain in full, with the rest retrieved from reference TRBV7-2 and TRBJ2-1, is GAGVSQSPSNKVTEKGKDVELRCDPISGHTALYWYRQSLGQGLEFLIYFQGNSAPDKSGLPSDRFSAERTGGSVSTLTIQRTQQEDSAVYLCASSLVSGRLARGEQFFGPGTRLTVL.